The 16 T cell receptor beta chains reported below all come from one sample, sequenced in a study of blood T cells in healthy people across ages. With a J-beta primer mix and a sample-barcoded 5' primer, a second PCR ran about 7 to 11 cycles. MiXCR, applied by TCRdb to the 5' RACE reads, yields one record per CDR3 protein. Among hundreds of thousands of distinct CDR3 sequences listed, approximately 30% were seen once. The sequenced sample consisted of blood. The receptors derive from a woman of 80 years or more in good health.

The sample holds a few counts of this clonotype. The chain employs TRBV2 and TRBJ1-5; possible D gene TRBD1, 5 bases. V shed 7 bases and J shed 5 bases, with 18 bases lying between them. Germline V gene data show CDR1 as SNHLY and CDR2 as FYNNEI. CDR3 size: 15 residues. DNA of the CDR3: TGTGCCAGCACCCTGTATGGGGGAAGGGATCAGCCCCAGCATTTT. Protein: CASTLYGGRDQPQHF.

This chain connects TRBV30 to TRBJ2-5; D is undetermined. The CDR3 runs 11 residues. Germline-derived CDR1 and CDR2 are GTSNPN and SVGIG (reference sequence). Between the trimmed V and J ends, which lost 2 bases and 11 bases, there was a span of 12 bases. CDR3 in amino acids: CAWSNRNEQYF. CDR3 DNA sequence: TGTGCCTGGAGTAACCGTAATGAGCAGTACTTC. The full variable domain, with the rest looked up from reference TRBV30 and TRBJ2-5, is SQTIHQWPATLVQPVGSPLSLECTVEGTSNPNLYWYRQAAGRGLQLLFYSVGIGQISSEVPQNLSASRPQDRQFILSSKKLLLSDSGFYLCAWSNRNEQYFGPGTRLLVL.

This clonotype was picked up many times. The J gene is TRBJ2-7, the V gene TRBV11-2; D unresolved. This CDR3 has 12 residues. The V and J ends lost 0 bases and 7 bases respectively, with 7 bases between them. Germline CDR1 is SGHAT and CDR2 is FQNNGV. The CDR3 DNA follows: TGTGCCAGCAGCTTAGATATAAGGGAGCAGTACTTC. Amino acids: CASSLDIREQYF.

This clonotype showed up many times. In nucleotides, the CDR3 is TGTGCCAGCAGCGAGGACCGGAGGAGAACTGAAGCTTTCTTT. The encoded protein is CASSEDRRRTEAFF. The J gene is TRBJ1-1, the V gene TRBV6-5; the D is unclear. With 6 bases removed from V and 5 bases from J, the gap between germline ends came to 16 bases. Germline V lookup: CDR1 MNHEY, CDR2 SVGAGI. The CDR3 covers 14 residues.

This clonotype was recorded once. Here the CDR3 reads CASRGELNTEAFF. The CDR3 DNA reads as TGTGCCAGCAGGGGAGAGCTGAACACTGAAGCTTTCTTT. The chain uses TRBV7-3 and TRBJ1-1; D gene uncertain. V dropped 6 bases and J dropped 0 bases, with 8 bases sitting between them. Germline assignment: CDR1 SGHTA and CDR2 FQGTGA. The CDR3 is 13 residues long. The full variable domain, rest sourced from reference TRBV7-3 and TRBJ1-1, is GAGVSQTPSNKVTEKGKYVELRCDPISGHTALYWYRQSLGQGPEFLIYFQGTGAADDSGLPNDRFFAVRPEGSVSTLKIQRTERGDSAVYLCASRGELNTEAFFGQGTRLTVV.

There are many counts of this clonotype. The chain links TRBV5-5 to TRBJ2-7; TRBD2 matches 8 bases. The CDR3 runs to 15 residues. Looked up from germline, CDR1 is SGHKS and CDR2 is YYEKEE (reference sequence). V gave up 1 base and J gave up 4 bases; unmatched junction bases: 7. The chain's CDR3 is CASSLISGGPYEQYF. CDR3 DNA sequence: TGTGCCAGCAGCTTGATTTCGGGGGGGCCGTACGAGCAGTACTTC.

This chain connects TRBV3-1 to TRBJ2-3; D might be TRBD2 (5 bases). CDR3 length equals 15 residues. V lost 5 bases, J lost 6 bases, and 18 bases lay in between. Germline assignment: CDR1 LGHDT and CDR2 YNNKEL (reference sequence). This chain's CDR3 is CASSSSDSGGDTQYF. The DNA for the CDR3 is TGTGCCAGCAGCTCAAGTGACTCGGGCGGGGATACGCAGTATTTT.

This clonotype was observed a few times. The chain combines TRBV20-1 with TRBJ1-6; 8 bases line up with TRBD1. V lost 6 bases to trimming and J lost 7 bases; unmatched junction nucleotides: 8. The germline V gene encodes CDR1 DFQATT and CDR2 SNEGSKA (reference sequence). The CDR3 length is 14 residues. CDR3 DNA: TGCAGTGCCCGGACAGGGAGCAAGAATTCACCCCTCCACTTT. It specifies CSARTGSKNSPLHF.

This clonotype was recorded at least ten times. The rearrangement links TRBV4-2 to TRBJ2-1; D call uncertain. CDR1 LGHNA and CDR2 YNFKEQ come from the germline V gene. V was pared by 1 base and J by 8 bases, with 12 bases between. This CDR3 has 14 amino acids. The CDR3 here is CASSQVRGFHEQFF. The CDR3 nucleotides read TGTGCCAGCAGCCAAGTTCGTGGGTTTCATGAGCAGTTCTTC.

Note on this clonotype: Possible read error: a much larger clone is one base away. The chain recombines TRBV11-2 with TRBJ2-5; D unresolved. CDR1 and CDR2 (germline): SGHAT, FQNNGV. This CDR3 region has 16 residues. Between the trimmed V and J ends, which lost 1 base and 11 bases, there was a span of 23 bases. Here the CDR3 DNA reads TGTGCCAGCAGCTTAGTAAGATCGACGGTTCGTCCTGAGCAGTACTTC. It is translated as CASSLVRSTVRPEQYF.

The chain recombines TRBV20-1 with TRBJ2-1; a possible D gene is TRBD2 (5 bases). V was clipped by 0 bases and J by 1 base, with 13 bases between them. This CDR3 is 16 amino acids long. Per germline, CDR1 DFQATT and CDR2 SNEGSKA (reference sequence). The CDR3 protein is CSARDPSGRSYNEQFF. CDR3 DNA sequence: TGCAGTGCTAGAGATCCCAGCGGCCGGTCCTACAATGAGCAGTTCTTC.

The chain's CDR3 is CASSSTRGGDYTF. The CDR3 DNA is TGTGCCAGCAGCTCGACTCGCGGTGGGGACTACACCTTC. V and J are TRBV7-9 and TRBJ1-2; D remains ambiguous. Between the trimmed V and J ends, which lost 4 bases and 10 bases, there was a span of 16 bases. This CDR3 has 13 amino acids. The germline CDR1 and CDR2 sequences are SEHNR and FQNEAQ (reference sequence).

This clonotype was seen ten or more times. The chain uses TRBV20-1 and TRBJ2-1; D possibly uses TRBD1 or TRBD2 (5 bases each). Germline CDR1 reads DFQATT; CDR2 reads SNEGSKA (reference sequence). V was clipped by 0 bases and J by 7 bases, with 25 bases between them. The CDR3 spans 18 residues. This CDR3 reads CSARDSIHEGKLGNEQFF. CDR3 sequence (DNA): TGCAGTGCTAGAGATTCCATTCATGAGGGGAAATTAGGGAATGAGCAGTTCTTC.

The CDR3 loop is CSASKGLAEVIYNEQFF. In DNA, the CDR3 is TGCAGTGCTAGTAAGGGACTAGCGGAGGTTATCTACAATGAGCAGTTCTTC. This chain links TRBV20-1 with TRBJ2-1; TRBD2 agrees at 11 bases. The CDR3 is 17 amino acids. CDR1 and CDR2 (germline): DFQATT, SNEGSKA (reference sequence). The ends lost 3 bases at V and 3 bases at J; junction bases unmatched: 10.

This clonotype was picked up many times. V and J are TRBV5-1 and TRBJ2-3; TRBD1 or TRBD2 may be the D gene (6 bases each). The V and J ends lost 4 bases and 4 bases respectively, with 16 bases between them. Germline lookup yields CDR1 SGHRS and CDR2 YFSETQ. The CDR3 sequence is 15 residues long. Written as DNA, the CDR3 is TGCGCCAGCAGCGATCGAAGGGGGGTAGCAGATACGCAGTATTTT. It specifies CASSDRRGVADTQYF.

This clonotype was observed a handful of times. The J gene is TRBJ1-4, the V gene TRBV30; D remains ambiguous. Looked up from germline, CDR1 is GTSNPN and CDR2 is SVGIG (reference sequence). Trimming left V 0 bases short and J 8 bases short, with 4 bases between. The CDR3 loop spans 11 amino acids. In DNA, the CDR3 is TGTGCCTGGAGTGTAAGCGAAAAACTGTTTTTT. Translation: CAWSVSEKLFF.